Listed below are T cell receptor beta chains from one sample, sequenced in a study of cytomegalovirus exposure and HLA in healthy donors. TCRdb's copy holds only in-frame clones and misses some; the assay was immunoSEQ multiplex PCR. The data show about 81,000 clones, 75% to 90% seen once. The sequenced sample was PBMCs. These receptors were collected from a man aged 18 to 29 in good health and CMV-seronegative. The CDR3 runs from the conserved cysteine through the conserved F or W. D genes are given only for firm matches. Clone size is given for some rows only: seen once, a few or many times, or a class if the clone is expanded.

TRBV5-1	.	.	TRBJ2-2	TGCGCCAGCAGCTTGGATAGGGAGCTGTTTTTT	CASSLDRELFF
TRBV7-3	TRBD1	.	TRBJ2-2	TGTGCCAGCAGCTCCGACAGGGGGCCCGGGGAGCTGTTTTTT	CASSSDRGPGELFF
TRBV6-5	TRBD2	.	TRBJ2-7	TGTGCCAGCAGTTTCCCGGGAGGGAAGGGCGAGCAGTACTTC	CASSFPGGKGEQYF
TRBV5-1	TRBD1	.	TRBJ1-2	TGCGCCAGCAGCTTGGACACGACAGGGGGCAGGGGTGGCTACACCTTC	CASSLDTTGGRGGYTF
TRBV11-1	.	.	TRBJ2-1	TGTGCCAGCAGCTTAGCGGGAGAGCAGGTTGAGCAGTTCTTC	CASSLAGEQVEQFF
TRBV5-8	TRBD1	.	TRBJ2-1	TGTGCCAGCAGCTTGCAACGGCGGACAGGGGGTGAGCAGTTCTTC	CASSLQRRTGGEQFF
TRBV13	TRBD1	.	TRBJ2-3	TGTGCCAGCAGCCGGACAGGGTGGGGATCTAGCACAGATACGCAGTATTTT	CASSRTGWGSSTDTQYF
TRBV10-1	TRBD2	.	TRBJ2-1	TGCGCCAGCAGTGAGTCTATCTTAGTACATATCGGACTAGCGGGACTTTCCTCTGTCCTTCGGCAGTTCTTC	CASSESILVHIGLAGLSSVLRQFF
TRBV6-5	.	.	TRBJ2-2	TGTGCCAGCAGTTACTCGTCAGGCAGAACCGGGGAGCTGTTTTTT	CASSYSSGRTGELFF
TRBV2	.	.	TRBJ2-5	TGTGCCAGCAGTGCGGACACGGAATGGGAGACCCAGTACTTC	CASSADTEWETQYF
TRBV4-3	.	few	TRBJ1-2	TGCGCCAGCAGCCAAGCCGCAGGAGGCTATGGCTACACCTTC	CASSQAAGGYGYTF
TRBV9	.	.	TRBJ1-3	TGTGCCAGCAGCGTAGCTCCGGACATCGACGGAAACACCATATATTTT	CASSVAPDIDGNTIYF
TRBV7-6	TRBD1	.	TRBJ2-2	TGTGCCAGCGGAGGGGACAGGGGTGACGGGGAGCTGTTTTTT	CASGGDRGDGELFF
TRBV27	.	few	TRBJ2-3	TGTGCCAGCAGACCTATTGGACGTGGAGGGGAATACACAGATACGCAGTATTTT	CASRPIGRGGEYTDTQYF
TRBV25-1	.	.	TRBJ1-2	TGTGCCAGCAGCGCCGCCCTATATGGCTACACCTTC	CASSAALYGYTF
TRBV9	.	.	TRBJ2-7	TGTGCCAGTTACTGCCTGCACTACGAGCAGTACTTC	CASYCLHYEQYF
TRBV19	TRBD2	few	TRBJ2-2	TGTGCCAGTAGTAGGACGCTAGCGGGAGCCGGTGCCGGGGAGCTGTTTTTT	CASSRTLAGAGAGELFF
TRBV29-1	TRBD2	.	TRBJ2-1	TGCAGCTCCGGAGCGGGAGGGCCGAGGAATGAGCAGTTCTTC	CSSGAGGPRNEQFF
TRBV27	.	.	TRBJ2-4	TGTGCCAGCAGCCCTACCGGGATTTTCCCGGGAGCTAAAAACATTCAGTACTTC	CASSPTGIFPGAKNIQYF
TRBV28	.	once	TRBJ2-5	TGTGCCAGCAAGGAGGGGGGAGGGGGAGAGACCCAGTACTTC	CASKEGGGGETQYF
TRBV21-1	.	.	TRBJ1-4	TGTGCCAGCACCATCCCTTTAAAGGGGATCAATGAAAAACTGTTTTTT	CASTIPLKGINEKLFF
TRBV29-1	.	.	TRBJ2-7	TGCAGCGTGGGAGGGGGGTACGAGCAGTACTTC	CSVGGGYEQYF
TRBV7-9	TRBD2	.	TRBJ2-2	TGTGCCAGCAGCTTAACTTTAGCGGGGGACACCGGGGAGCTGTTTTTT	CASSLTLAGDTGELFF
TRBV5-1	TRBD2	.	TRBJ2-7	TGCGCCAGCAGCTGGGGACTAGCGGACCGAGTGCCCTACGAGCAGTACTTC	CASSWGLADRVPYEQYF
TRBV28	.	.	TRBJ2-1	TGTGCCAGCACCTCCCGTTCGGATGAGCAGTTCTTC	CASTSRSDEQFF
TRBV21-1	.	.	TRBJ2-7	TGTGCCAGCAGCAAAACAGGACCCTACCGGGACAGGGGAGCCTACGAGCAGTACTTC	CASSKTGPYRDRGAYEQYF
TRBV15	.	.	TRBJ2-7	TGTGCCACCAGCAGGGGACTCGCGAGGAGCTCCTACGAGCAGTACTTC	CATSRGLARSSYEQYF
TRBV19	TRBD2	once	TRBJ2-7	TGCGGGGACAGGGTCCTAGCGGGAGGTGGGTACGAGCAGTACTTC	CGDRVLAGGGYEQYF
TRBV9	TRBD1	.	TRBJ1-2	TGTGCCAGCAGCGGGACAGGGGAGGGCTATGGCTACACCTTC	CASSGTGEGYGYTF
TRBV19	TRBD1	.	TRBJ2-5	TGTGCCAGTAGCTCGGACAGGGGGCAAGAGACCCAGTACTTC	CASSSDRGQETQYF
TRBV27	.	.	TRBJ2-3	TGTGCCAGCAGTTTATTGGCTAGCGGCACAGATACGCAGTATTTT	CASSLLASGTDTQYF
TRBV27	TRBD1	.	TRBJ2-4	TGTGCCAGCAGTCCGCCGGACAGGGGGGACAAAAACATTCAGTACTTC	CASSPPDRGDKNIQYF
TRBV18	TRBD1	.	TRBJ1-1	TGTGCCAGCTCATTCGACAGGGGGGCTCCCGAAGCTTTCTTT	CASSFDRGAPEAFF
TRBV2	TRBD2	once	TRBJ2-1	TGTGCCACCCCGGGACTAAGGACGGGTGAGCAGTTCTTC	CATPGLRTGEQFF
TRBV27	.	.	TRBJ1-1	TGTGCCAGCAGTCCCCACCACGGGGTAAACACTGAAGCTTTCTTT	CASSPHHGVNTEAFF
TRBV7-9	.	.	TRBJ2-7	TGTGCCAGCAGCCTGGGACTGAGGGGATCCTACGAGCAGTACTTC	CASSLGLRGSYEQYF
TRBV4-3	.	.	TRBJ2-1	TGCGCCAGCAGCCAAGATCTAGGGGGGGCCAGCTACAATGAGCAGTTCTTC	CASSQDLGGASYNEQFF
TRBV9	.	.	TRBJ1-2	TGTGCCAGCAGCGGTGGGGGGATTGGCTCTCTAGGCTATGGCTACACCTTC	CASSGGGIGSLGYGYTF
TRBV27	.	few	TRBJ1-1	TGTGCCAGCAGTGGCGCGGGGGCGAACACTGAAGCTTTCTTT	CASSGAGANTEAFF
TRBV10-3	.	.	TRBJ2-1	TGTGCCATCAGGGGACACCAAAAATACAATGAGCAGTTCTTC	CAIRGHQKYNEQFF
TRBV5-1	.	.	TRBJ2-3	TGCGCCAGCAGCTCAGATATGCGCACAGATACGCAGTATTTT	CASSSDMRTDTQYF
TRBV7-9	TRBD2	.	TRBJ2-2	TGTGCCAGCAGCTTAGCGGGACTAGCGGGAGTAACCGGGGAGCTGTTTTTT	CASSLAGLAGVTGELFF
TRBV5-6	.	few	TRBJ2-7	TGTGCCAGCAGCTTTCCTAGCGAGAACGAGCAGTACTTC	CASSFPSENEQYF
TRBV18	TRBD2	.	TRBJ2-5	TGTGCCAGCTCATCCCGGACTAGCGGGAGAGGGGAAGAGACCCAGTACTTC	CASSSRTSGRGEETQYF
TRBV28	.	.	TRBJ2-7	TGTGCCAGCAGTTTCAGTTCCTACGAGCAGTACTTC	CASSFSSYEQYF
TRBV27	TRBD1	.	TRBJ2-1	TGTGCCAGCAGTCCCCTGGGACAGGGGTTTGAGCAGTTCTTC	CASSPLGQGFEQFF
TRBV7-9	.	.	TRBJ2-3	TGTTCCAGCAGTTCAAACGAGGGCCTTAGCACAGATACGCAGTATTTT	CSSSSNEGLSTDTQYF